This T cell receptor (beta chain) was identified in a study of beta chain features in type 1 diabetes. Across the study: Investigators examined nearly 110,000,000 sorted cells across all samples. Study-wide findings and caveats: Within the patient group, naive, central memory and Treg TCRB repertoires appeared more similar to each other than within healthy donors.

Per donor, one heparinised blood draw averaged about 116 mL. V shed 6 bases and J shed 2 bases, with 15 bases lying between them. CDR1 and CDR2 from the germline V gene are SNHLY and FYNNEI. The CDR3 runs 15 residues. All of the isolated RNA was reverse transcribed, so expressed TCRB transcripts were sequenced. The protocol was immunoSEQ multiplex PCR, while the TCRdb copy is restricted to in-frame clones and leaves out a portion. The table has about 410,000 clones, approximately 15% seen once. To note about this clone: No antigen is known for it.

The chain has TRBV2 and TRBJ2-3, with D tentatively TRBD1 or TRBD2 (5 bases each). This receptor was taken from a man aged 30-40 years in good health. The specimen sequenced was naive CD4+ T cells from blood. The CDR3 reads CASSNARGPTDTQYF. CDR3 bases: TGTGCCAGCAGCAACGCCCGGGGCCCCACAGATACGCAGTATTTT.